These 24 T cell receptor beta chains were sequenced from one sample in a study of CD8 T cells in Susac syndrome. After extraction with the RNeasy kit, roughly 0.45 to 1 ug of the RNA was reverse transcribed using random hexamers. TCRdb reprocessed the immunoSEQ multiplex PCR reads via MiXCR and lists one record per CDR3 protein. The profile covers about 69,000 distinct CDR3 sequences, with around 90% appearing a single time and just over 0.5% taken by the ten largest. Sequenced sample: CD8+ T cells from PBMCs. The receptor source for this set is a human donor with multiple sclerosis.

The chain combines TRBV6-4 with TRBJ2-1, with D maybe TRBD1 (6 bases). Between the trimmed V and J ends, which lost 3 bases and 4 bases, there was a span of 13 bases. The CDR3 has 15 amino acids. The germline V gene has CDR1 MRHNA and CDR2 SNTAGT. CDR3 nucleotide sequence: TGTGCCAGCAGTGAGGAGACAGGACAATACAATGAGCAGTTCTTC. It translates to CASSEETGQYNEQFF.

The J gene is TRBJ1-2, the V gene TRBV5-6; D not resolved. The V gene lost 1 base and the J gene lost 4 bases, with 14 bases spanning the gap. This CDR3 contains 15 residues. Germline V lookup: CDR1 SGHDT, CDR2 YYEEEE. The CDR3 bases are TGTGCCAGCAGCTTGTACGAGGGCTGGAGCTATGGCTACACCTTC. Residues: CASSLYEGWSYGYTF.

CDR3 region: CASSPGTGGSGNTIYF. DNA for the CDR3: TGCGCCAGCAGCCCAGGGACAGGGGGCTCAGGAAACACCATATATTTT. The chain joins TRBV5-1 to TRBJ1-3, with 12 bases identical to TRBD1. The length of the CDR3 is 16 residues. Trimming cost V 4 bases and J 4 bases; bases outside gene matches: 6. Germline values: CDR1 SGHRS, CDR2 YFSETQ. The full variable domain, completed using reference TRBV5-1 and TRBJ1-3, is KAGVTQTPRYLIKTRGQQVTLSCSPISGHRSVSWYQQTPGQGLQFLFEYFSETQRNKGNFPGRFSGRQFSNSRSEMNVSTLELGDSALYLCASSPGTGGSGNTIYFGEGSWLTVV.

In nucleotides, the CDR3 is TGTGCCAGCAGTTACGGGGTAGAAACCGGGGAGCTGTTTTTT. Protein sequence: CASSYGVETGELFF. The V call is TRBV6-5, the J call TRBJ2-2; D gene uncertain. The CDR3 sequence is 14 residues long. Trimming cost V 2 bases and J 5 bases, with 9 bases left between them. In germline, CDR1 is MNHEY, CDR2 SVGAGI.

The chain has TRBV5-5 and TRBJ2-4, with 11 bases identical to TRBD2. The CDR3 has 16 amino acids. V dropped 4 bases and J dropped 5; count of bases not matched to a gene: 8. Per the germline V gene, CDR1 is SGHKS and CDR2 is YYEKEE (reference sequence). CDR3 region: CASSPTSGSFQNIQYF. In DNA, the CDR3 is TGTGCCAGCAGCCCTACTAGCGGGAGCTTCCAAAACATTCAGTACTTC.

CDR3 nucleotides: TGTGCCAGCAGCGCGCTGGGGGACACTGAAGCTTTCTTT. Translating gives CASSALGDTEAFF. The genes are TRBV27 and TRBJ1-1; D is possibly TRBD1 (5 bases). The CDR3 totals 13 residues. Germline loops: CDR1 MNHEY, CDR2 SMNVEV (reference sequence). V was shortened by 6 bases and J by 3 bases, with 11 bases between the two germline ends.

The chain has TRBV4-3 and TRBJ2-2, with D tentatively TRBD2 (5 bases). Germline V gives CDR1 LGHNA, CDR2 YSLEER. The CDR3 covers 16 residues. The V end lost 3 bases, the J end lost 3 bases, and 14 bases lay between the germline ends. The CDR3 nucleotides are TGCGCCAGCAGCCAGTCGAGAGGGTCGGACACCGGGGAGCTGTTTTTT. It encodes CASSQSRGSDTGELFF.

This chain joins TRBV19 and TRBJ2-2, with D unclear. The CDR3 loop spans 14 amino acids. Germline CDR1 is LNHDA and CDR2 is SQIVND (reference sequence). V was shortened by 5 bases and J by 7 bases, with 14 bases between the two germline ends. The CDR3 reads CASSFPGSGGELFF. CDR3 coding DNA: TGTGCCAGTAGTTTTCCCGGGTCGGGCGGGGAGCTGTTTTTT.

This clonotype was counted a few times. The chain links TRBV4-2 to TRBJ2-2; D call uncertain. The ends were cut back, 4 bases at V and 8 bases at J, with 17 bases in the middle. The CDR3 sequence is 15 residues long. From germline, CDR1 is LGHNA and CDR2 YNFKEQ. The CDR3 DNA sequence: TGTGCCAGCAGCCCCGAAGAAGGGATGCCGGGGGAGCTGTTTTTT. Amino acid sequence: CASSPEEGMPGELFF.

The V and J genes are TRBV23-1 and TRBJ2-3; TRBD2 is a possible D gene (7 bases). TRBV23-1 is identified as an open reading frame with a role that is uncertain. This CDR3 has 16 amino acids. V lost 3 bases and J lost 1, with 14 bases in between. CDR3 loop: CASSQFRGAGTDTQYF. CDR3 nucleotides: TGCGCCAGCAGTCAGTTTCGGGGGGCAGGCACAGATACGCAGTATTTT.

This clonotype was seen once. This rearrangement joins TRBV6-5 to TRBJ1-1; 8 bases align to TRBD1. Germline V gene lookup returns CDR1 MNHEY and CDR2 SVGAGI. The CDR3 runs to 14 residues. V shed 6 bases, J shed 4 bases, and the junction held 7 bases outside the gene matches. The CDR3 DNA is TGTGCCAGCAGCTCTTCAGGGGGCATCACTGAAGCTTTCTTT. Protein: CASSSSGGITEAFF.

The chain is built from TRBV12-3 or TRBV12-4 and TRBJ2-7, with D uncertain. Trimming took 3 bases from V and 7 from J, leaving 13 bases between them. The CDR3 is 13 residues long. CDR3 loop: CASSLVVGYEQYF. The CDR3 DNA sequence: TGTGCCAGCAGTTTGGTGGTAGGGTATGAGCAGTACTTC.

The V and J genes are TRBV12-3 or TRBV12-4 and TRBJ2-7, with 10 bases that match TRBD2. The CDR3 is 14 residues long. V was pared by 6 bases and J by 4 bases, with 6 bases of the junction left unmatched. As DNA, the CDR3 is TGTGCCAGCAGCCCCAGCGGGAGGGCTTACGAGCAGTACTTC. Translated, it gives CASSPSGRAYEQYF.

The gene calls are TRBV30 and TRBJ2-1, with D unclear. Between the trimmed V and J ends, which lost 3 bases and 16 bases, there was a span of 7 bases. Germline CDR1 reads GTSNPN; CDR2 reads SVGIG (reference sequence). The CDR3 totals 8 residues. CDR3 region: CAWSRPFF. Here the CDR3 DNA reads TGTGCCTGGAGCCGACCCTTCTTC.

The chain carries TRBV18 and TRBJ2-6; possibly TRBD2 for D (5 bases). Germline CDR1 and CDR2: KGHSH and LQKENI. Deletions cut 2 bases from V and 1 base from J, with 18 bases between. The CDR3 extends over 19 amino acids. CDR3 sequence (DNA): TGTGCCAGCTCACCAGACGGAGGCGTAAGACTTTCTGGGGCCAACGTCCTGACTTTC. Translating gives CASSPDGGVRLSGANVLTF. Drawing the rest from reference TRBV18 and TRBJ2-6, the complete variable domain is NAGVMQNPRHLVRRRGQEARLRCSPMKGHSHVYWYRQLPEEGLKFMVYLQKENIIDESGMPKERFSAEFPKEGPSILRIQQVVRGDSAAYFCASSPDGGVRLSGANVLTFGAGSRLTVL.

The rearrangement uses TRBV7-6 and TRBJ2-2, with D possibly matching TRBD2 (5 bases). Trimming took 5 bases from V and 0 from J, leaving 16 bases between them. The germline V gene has CDR1 SGHVS and CDR2 FNYEAQ. The CDR3 consists of 17 residues. CDR3 nucleotide sequence: TGTGCCAGCAGCCTAACGGTCGGGGATTCGAACACCGGGGAGCTGTTTTTT. Encoded protein: CASSLTVGDSNTGELFF.

The genes are TRBV24-1 and TRBJ2-3; 8 bases are shared with TRBD1. Germline-derived CDR1 and CDR2 are KGHDR and SFDVKD. Unmatched junction bases numbered 3, after V lost 0 bases and J lost 5 bases. The CDR3 sequence is 15 residues long. CDR3 DNA sequence: TGTGCCACCAGTGATTTGACAGGGGGTAGAGATACGCAGTATTTT. Translated: CATSDLTGGRDTQYF.

V usage is TRBV11-2 and J usage is TRBJ2-7, with TRBD2 identical over 8 bases. CDR1 is SGHAT, CDR2 FQNNGV, per germline. J lost 2 bases, V lost 1 base, and 1 base had no gene match. The CDR3 contains 14 residues. The CDR3 sequence: CASSLGRGAYEQYF. CDR3 DNA: TGTGCCAGCAGCTTAGGGCGGGGGGCCTACGAGCAGTACTTC.

This chain uses TRBV5-1 with TRBJ2-7; 12 bases align to TRBD2. Germline values: CDR1 SGHRS, CDR2 YFSETQ. The CDR3 totals 16 residues. The J segment lost 5 bases and the V segment lost 4 bases, leaving 10 bases of the junction unmatched. CDR3 amino acids: CASSGPRLAGEDEQYF. The CDR3 coding sequence is TGCGCCAGCAGCGGGCCCCGACTAGCGGGGGAAGACGAGCAGTACTTC. The full variable domain, in which reference TRBV5-1 and TRBJ2-7 provide the parts outside the CDR3, is KAGVTQTPRYLIKTRGQQVTLSCSPISGHRSVSWYQQTPGQGLQFLFEYFSETQRNKGNFPGRFSGRQFSNSRSEMNVSTLELGDSALYLCASSGPRLAGEDEQYFGPGTRLTVT.

This rearrangement joins TRBV9 to TRBJ2-1; the match to TRBD2 covers 10 bases. This CDR3 is built from 14 residues. After removal of 0 bases from V and 10 bases from J, the junction contained 4 bases not matched to a gene. CDR1 and CDR2 (germline): SGDLS, YYNGEE. In DNA, the CDR3 is TGTGCCAGCAGCGTAGGGGTAGCGGGGGGCGAGCAGTTCTTC. Encoded protein: CASSVGVAGGEQFF.

This chain connects TRBV9 to TRBJ1-1; TRBD1 aligns across 9 bases. In germline, CDR1 is SGDLS, CDR2 YYNGEE. The CDR3 is 15 amino acids. The V and J ends lost 0 bases and 1 base, in that order; junction bases with no gene match: 1. The CDR3, as DNA: TGTGCCAGCAGCGTAGGGGGACAGGGGAACACTGAAGCTTTCTTT. Protein product: CASSVGGQGNTEAFF.

The chain links TRBV5-6 to TRBJ2-7, with a weak D call TRBD2 (6 bases). The CDR3 loop spans 15 amino acids. V lost 4 bases, J lost 1 base, and 15 bases lay in between. Germline CDR1 SGHDT, CDR2 YYEEEE. DNA for the CDR3: TGTGCCAGCAGCCCTCCGCTAGCGAGATCCTACGAGCAGTACTTC. It translates to CASSPPLARSYEQYF. The full variable domain, its missing parts supplied by reference TRBV5-6 and TRBJ2-7, is DAGVTQSPTHLIKTRGQQVTLRCSPKSGHDTVSWYQQALGQGPQFIFQYYEEEERQRGNFPDRFSGHQFPNYSSELNVNALLLGDSALYLCASSPPLARSYEQYFGPGTRLTVT.

This chain joins TRBV20-1 and TRBJ2-3, with 7 bases identical to TRBD2. The CDR3 is 14 residues long. Looked up from germline, CDR1 is DFQATT and CDR2 is SNEGSKA (reference sequence). J was trimmed by 0 bases and V by 6 bases; bases with no gene match: 6. The CDR3 region is CSAELAPSTDTQYF. DNA for the CDR3: TGCAGTGCGGAACTAGCGCCAAGCACAGATACGCAGTATTTT.

The rearrangement links TRBV27 to TRBJ2-7; the match to TRBD1 covers 9 bases. Germline CDR1 MNHEY, CDR2 SMNVEV (reference sequence). The CDR3 is 14 residues long. The ends lost 4 bases at V and 7 bases at J; junction bases unmatched: 8. CDR3 sequence (DNA): TGTGCCAGCAGTTGGGGACAGGGTCCGAGGGAGCAGTACTTC. It is translated as CASSWGQGPREQYF.